These 8 T cell receptor beta chains were all obtained from the same sample, sequenced in a study of shared clonotypes between healthy human individuals. The assay was immunoSEQ multiplex PCR, and TCRdb's table has in-frame clones only and misses some. The sample has roughly 1,500,000 clones, approximately 98% seen once; the top ten hold 0.45%. Input material: naive CD4+ T cells sorted from blood. Subset defined: CD45RA+ positively selected. Receptors originate from a man aged 25 to 40 in good health.

This rearrangement joins TRBV27 to TRBJ2-7, with 10 bases fitting TRBD1. Germline V gene sequence: CDR1 MNHEY, CDR2 SMNVEV (reference sequence). CDR3 length: 15 amino acids. Trimming removed 6 bases from V and 5 bases from J; junction bases left unmatched: 10. CDR3 bases: TGTGCCAGCAGGAGAAACCGGGACAGGGGCCACGAGCAGTACTTC. Residues: CASRRNRDRGHEQYF.

In DNA form, the CDR3 reads TGTGCCAGCAGCCCCCTCTACGAGCAGTACTTC. Translation: CASSPLYEQYF. V usage is TRBV7-8 and J usage is TRBJ2-7; no definite D call. This CDR3 is 11 amino acids long. Germline V lookup: CDR1 SGHVS, CDR2 FQNEAQ. V was clipped by 5 bases and J by 3 bases, with 5 bases between them.

Only one count was recorded for this clone. The CDR3 nucleotides are TGTGCCAGCAGTGAGCCTAGCGGGAGCTGGGTTGAGCAGTTCTTC. It yields the protein CASSEPSGSWVEQFF. The chain has TRBV2 and TRBJ2-1, with 10 bases fitting TRBD2. J lost 9 bases, V lost 3 bases, and 8 bases had no gene match. Germline V gene data show CDR1 as SNHLY and CDR2 as FYNNEI. The CDR3 is 15 residues long.

On this clone itself: This same CDR3 is encoded by further DNA sequences in the sample. The chain links TRBV9 to TRBJ1-2; D perhaps matches TRBD1 (6 bases). Germline assignment: CDR1 SGDLS and CDR2 YYNGEE. This CDR3 is 14 amino acids long. Trimming stripped 2 bases from V and 2 bases from J, with 10 bases between. The chain's CDR3 is CASSVGQGNYGYTF. The CDR3 DNA reads TGTGCCAGCAGCGTGGGCCAGGGGAACTATGGCTACACCTTC.

This rearrangement joins TRBV7-9 to TRBJ2-1; the match to TRBD2 covers 10 bases. Germline CDR1 SEHNR, CDR2 FQNEAQ (reference sequence). With 6 bases clipped from V and 5 bases from J, the junction kept 13 bases outside the gene matches. CDR3 length: 17 residues. The CDR3 sequence is CASSSQPWTSGDNEQFF. The CDR3 DNA reads TGTGCCAGCAGTTCCCAACCATGGACTAGCGGCGACAATGAGCAGTTCTTC.

As concerns this clone: The same CDR3 is also encoded by other DNA sequences in this sample. The J gene is TRBJ2-7, the V gene TRBV6-5; D gene ambiguous. V gave up 0 bases and J gave up 0 bases, with 9 bases separating them. The CDR3 has 15 amino acids. Germline lookup yields CDR1 MNHEY and CDR2 SVGAGI. The CDR3 reads CASSYSGRLSYEQYF. Here the CDR3 DNA reads TGTGCCAGCAGTTACTCTGGTCGTCTCTCCTACGAGCAGTACTTC.

This chain links TRBV28 with TRBJ2-7, with 8 nucleotides matching TRBD1. The germline CDR1 and CDR2 sequences are MDHEN and SYDVKM. V lost 7 bases, J lost 3 bases, and 11 bases stayed unmatched. This CDR3 has 15 amino acids. CDR3: CASNTGQGTRYEQYF. CDR3 DNA sequence: TGTGCCAGCAACACAGGACAGGGAACCCGCTACGAGCAGTACTTC. Using reference TRBV28 and TRBJ2-7 for the parts outside the CDR3, the full variable domain is DVKVTQSSRYLVKRTGEKVFLECVQDMDHENMFWYRQDPGLGLRLIYFSYDVKMKEKGDIPEGYSVSREKKERFSLILESASTNQTSMYLCASNTGQGTRYEQYFGPGTRLTVT.

V gene TRBV11-2 combines with J gene TRBJ1-2, with D unresolved. Germline values: CDR1 SGHAT, CDR2 FQNNGV. V shed 3 bases and J shed 5 bases, with 10 bases lying between them. The CDR3 extends over 13 amino acids. The CDR3 loop is CASSLGTGYGYTF. Written as DNA, the CDR3 is TGTGCCAGCAGCTTGGGCACGGGATATGGCTACACCTTC.